This TCR beta chain originates from a study of OX40 agonist ivuxolimab in advanced cancers. Background on the study: A mean age of roughly 62 years, range roughly 20 to 90, was recorded, and roughly 83% were male.

Study results and caveats: At 0.1 to 3.0 mg/kg, clonal expansion of CD4+ and CD8+ blood T cells had occurred by week 6.

Repertoires were generated with immunoSEQ multiplex PCR, while TCRdb's copy carries only in-frame clones and drops some. This sample has about 96,000 clones, with approximately 84% found just once. About this clone itself: Its specificity is not known.

The length of the CDR3 is 14 residues. V lost 2 bases and J 5 bases, leaving 13 bases between the germline ends. Germline CDR1 reads SEHNR; CDR2 reads FQNEAQ (reference sequence). The source was CD4+ or CD8+ T cells sorted from blood, collected in a trial of the OX40 agonist ivuxolimab. The V and J genes are TRBV7-9 and TRBJ2-7; a weak D match, TRBD1 (6 bases). This clonotype was sampled from an adult with an advanced solid tumor such as melanoma, head and neck, liver or kidney cancer. CDR3 residues: CASSLMQGSDEQYF. As DNA, the CDR3 is TGTGCCAGCAGCTTAATGCAGGGGTCTGACGAGCAGTACTTC.